This T cell receptor beta chain was sequenced for a study of vaccination and CD4 T cells after COVID-19. Whole-study context: A median of around 70 days (range 14 to 241) separated dose two from the taking of post-vaccine samples. Overlapping SARS-CoV-2, HCoV-NL63, HCoV-OC43 and HCoV-229E spike peptides were used to stimulate cells. Control cultures, each given a CEFX pool, an HIV-1 Nef pool, or no peptide, were included.

Treatment here: roughly 11-day PBMC culture with coronavirus spike peptide pools or control peptides (ViraFEST assay). This clonotype is medium-sized. Antigen unknown. The germline V gene has CDR1 LNHDA and CDR2 SQIVND (reference sequence). Trimming cost V 9 bases and J 5 bases; bases outside gene matches: 6. The CDR3 is 13 residues long. An Oncomine TCR Beta short-read assay was used to sequence the DNA from cultured CD4+ T cells. The template was genomic DNA from cultured CD4+ T cells. TCRdb re-analysed the PCR reads in MiXCR, keeping a single row per CDR3 protein. The sample yields several thousand distinct CDR3 sequences, approximately 16% seen once.

Source material: CD4+ T cells from blood, cultured in vitro. This TCR was recovered from a human donor who had recovered from COVID-19. V and J are TRBV19 and TRBJ1-5; 8 nucleotides align to TRBD1. The DNA of the CDR3 is TGTGCCAGCCACAGGACAGGGTATCAGCCCCAGCATTTT. It specifies CASHRTGYQPQHF.